Sequencing of this TCR beta chain was carried out in a study of beta chain features in type 1 diabetes. Study-level background: The study examined roughly 110,000,000 sorted cells across all samples. Study results and caveats: The naive, central memory and Treg TCRB repertoires looked more alike in patients than they did in healthy donors. There was a moderate but significant shortening of TCRB CDR3s in all four CD4+ subsets of Type 1 diabetes patients.

As concerns this clone: Its antigen is unknown.

The germline V and J ends were trimmed by 4 bases and 1 base, with 7 bases remaining between them. Per germline, CDR1 SGHDN and CDR2 FVKESK. The CDR3 is 13 amino acids. The entirety of the isolated RNA underwent reverse transcription, so expressed TCRB transcripts were sequenced. The table came from immunoSEQ multiplex PCR; TCRdb's copy has only in-frame clones and leaves some out. The sample carries around 500,000 clones, 10% to 12% recorded once. This chain uses TRBV14 with TRBJ2-5; no reliable D call. The sequenced sample was naive CD4+ T cells from blood. The clonotype was recovered from a young woman in good health. CDR3 sequence reads: CASSRFLQETQYF. CDR3 DNA: TGTGCCAGCAGCCGATTTCTCCAAGAGACCCAGTACTTC.